Each of the 10 T cell receptor beta chains below was sequenced from the same sample in a study of cytomegalovirus exposure and HLA in healthy donors. It was with 60 Vbeta and 13 Jbeta primers that the PCR ran. TCRdb's table, derived via immunoSEQ multiplex PCR, lists solely in-frame clones and lacks some. Counted here are 150,000 or so clones, 82% occurring once; the ten biggest clones make up around 1.5%. Sequenced sample: PBMCs. The receptors were sampled from a male donor in good health and CMV-seronegative.

This clone was recorded a few times. The J gene is TRBJ2-7, the V gene TRBV20-1; no firm D call. Germline V gives CDR1 DFQATT, CDR2 SNEGSKA (reference sequence). The CDR3 sequence is 11 residues long. Trimming took off 5 bases at V and 3 bases at J, with 8 bases between the two ends. The CDR3 DNA reads as TGCAGTGCTCCTGACTTCTACGAGCAGTACTTC. Translating it yields CSAPDFYEQYF.

The genes are TRBV9 and TRBJ2-4; 8 nucleotides align to TRBD1. From germline, CDR1 is SGDLS and CDR2 YYNGEE. CDR3 length equals 15 residues. V trimming: 0 bases; J trimming: 2 bases; junction bases outside the gene matches: 1. CDR3 loop: CASSVVRGPKNIQYF. CDR3 DNA: TGTGCCAGCAGCGTAGTCAGGGGGCCCAAAAACATTCAGTACTTC.

The chain joins TRBV5-6 to TRBJ2-7; tentative D call: TRBD2 (5 bases). The CDR3 spans 13 residues. The V gene lost 0 bases and the J gene lost 4 bases, with 8 bases spanning the gap. Looked up from germline, CDR1 is SGHDT and CDR2 is YYEEEE. The CDR3 is CASSLVSGYEQYF. The CDR3 nucleotides are TGTGCCAGCAGCTTGGTCTCGGGGTACGAGCAGTACTTC.

The V gene is TRBV15, the J gene TRBJ2-1; TRBD2 aligns across 9 bases. The germline CDR1 and CDR2 sequences are LNHNV and YYDKDF (reference sequence). Trimming at V came to 3 bases and at J to 8 bases, leaving 23 bases not matched to a gene. This CDR3 is 20 amino acids long. The CDR3 spells CATSRDLPVSGSSRTDEQFF. CDR3 nucleotides: TGTGCCACCAGCAGGGATCTCCCGGTTAGCGGGAGCTCTCGTACCGATGAGCAGTTCTTC.

V gene TRBV9 combines with J gene TRBJ2-3; TRBD1 matches 8 bases. The V and J ends lost 0 bases and 4 bases, in that order; junction bases with no gene match: 4. CDR3 length equals 15 residues. Germline V gene lookup returns CDR1 SGDLS and CDR2 YYNGEE. The CDR3 nucleotides are TGTGCCAGCAGCGTAGGCAGGGGGCCAGCAGATACGCAGTATTTT. It encodes CASSVGRGPADTQYF. Full variable domain (missing parts from reference TRBV9 and TRBJ2-3): DSGVTQTPKHLITATGQRVTLRCSPRSGDLSVYWYQQSLDQGLQFLIQYYNGEERAKGNILERFSAQQFPDLHSELNLSSLELGDSALYFCASSVGRGPADTQYFGPGTRLTVL.

The rearrangement links TRBV14 to TRBJ1-4, with 8 bases aligning to TRBD1. V lost 3 bases and J lost 0; bases outside the gene matches: 0. Germline V gene sequence: CDR1 SGHDN, CDR2 FVKESK. This CDR3 contains 15 residues. Here the CDR3 reads CASSQGQATNEKLFF. Written as DNA, the CDR3 is TGTGCCAGCAGCCAGGGACAGGCAACTAATGAAAAACTGTTTTTT.

This clone was recorded only once. The gene calls are TRBV29-1 and TRBJ2-3; 12 bases align to TRBD2. Germline lookup yields CDR1 SQVTM and CDR2 ANQGSEA. The V segment lost 6 bases and the J segment 3 bases; nucleotides outside the gene matches: 7. The CDR3 is made up of 15 amino acids. This CDR3 is CSVPPLAGGTDTQYF. CDR3 DNA sequence: TGCAGCGTGCCACCTCTAGCGGGAGGGACAGATACGCAGTATTTT.

The V and J genes are TRBV28 and TRBJ1-1; 9 bases match TRBD1. Germline trimming cut 7 bases from V and 10 bases from J; bases unmatched to any gene: 7. The CDR3 runs 12 residues. Germline CDR1 MDHEN, CDR2 SYDVKM. CDR3: CASTAGTGIAFF. CDR3 DNA: TGTGCCAGCACCGCCGGGACAGGGATAGCTTTCTTT.

Written as DNA, the CDR3 is TGTGCCAGCAGACAGGGAGGGGATAGCACAGATACGCAGTATTTT. This encodes CASRQGGDSTDTQYF. J is TRBJ2-3 and V is TRBV27; maybe TRBD2 (7 bases). Germline loops: CDR1 MNHEY, CDR2 SMNVEV (reference sequence). With 6 bases removed from V and 0 bases from J, the gap between germline ends came to 13 bases. The CDR3 runs 15 residues.

This clone is a singleton in its sample. This sequence joins TRBV27 and TRBJ2-2, with D possibly TRBD1 on 5 matching bases. The germline V gene encodes CDR1 MNHEY and CDR2 SMNVEV (reference sequence). This CDR3 region has 14 residues. V lost 5 bases and J lost 3, with 10 bases in between. CDR3 DNA: TGTGCCAGCAGTAAAGGGGTTGACACCGGGGAGCTGTTTTTT. This codes for CASSKGVDTGELFF.